The rows below give T cell receptor beta chains drawn from one sample of a study of shared clonotypes between healthy human individuals. Method: immunoSEQ multiplex PCR; TCRdb's copy keeps in-frame clones and lacks some. The sample shows 850,000 to 1,100,000 clones, approximately 77% of them seen only once. The sequencing sample was made of memory CD4+ T cells from PBMCs. These receptors were taken from a man between 18 and 29 years old in good health. Some clones in this sample may be carry-over from other donors' samples. CDR3s include the opening cysteine and the closing phenylalanine or tryptophan. The D gene is left open where the match is weak. Part of the rows lack a size; the others show once, few, many or a class for expanded clones.

CDR3,DNA,J,V,size,D
CASSSFGSTDTQYF,TGCGCCAGCAGCTCCTTTGGGAGCACAGATACGCAGTATTTT,TRBJ2-3,TRBV5-1,-,-
CASSLRSARPHEQYF,TGTGCCAGCAGTCTACGTAGCGCCAGGCCCCACGAGCAGTACTTC,TRBJ2-7,TRBV7-3,-,-
CATRQCEQYF,TGTGCCACGAGACAGTGCGAGCAGTACTTC,TRBJ2-7,TRBV19,-,-
CASSYPGQGLIF,TGTGCCAGCAGTTACCCCGGACAGGGCCTTATATTC,TRBJ2-7,TRBV6-5,-,TRBD1
CASSLGGEQFF,TGTGCCAGCAGTTTGGGTGGGGAGCAGTTCTTC,TRBJ2-1,TRBV11-1,-,-
CASSGTSGGKSSYEQYF,TGTGCCAGTAGTGGGACTAGCGGAGGCAAATCCTCCTACGAGCAGTACTTC,TRBJ2-7,TRBV19,-,TRBD2
CASSLRPEEEQYF,TGTGCCAGCAGCTTAAGGCCCGAGGAGGAGCAGTACTTC,TRBJ2-5,TRBV7-2,-,-
CASSAGWGGGSYEQYF,TGTGCCAGCAGCGCAGGTTGGGGCGGCGGGTCCTACGAGCAGTACTTC,TRBJ2-7,TRBV9,-,-
CASRPQGSRDTGELFF,TGTGCCAGCAGACCACAGGGATCCCGGGACACCGGGGAGCTGTTTTTT,TRBJ2-2,TRBV9,once,-
CASSLVRETQYF,TGTGCCAGCAGCTTAGTTCGAGAGACCCAGTACTTC,TRBJ2-5,TRBV7-9,-,-
CATQRWDGLAREETQYF,TGTGCCACACAAAGATGGGACGGACTGGCAAGGGAAGAGACCCAGTACTTC,TRBJ2-5,TRBV10-3,-,-
CASRWDGTGNTIYF,TGTGCCAGCCGTTGGGACGGTACTGGAAACACCATATATTTT,TRBJ1-3,TRBV2,few,-
CASSEAGADTQYF,TGTGCCAGCAGTGAAGCAGGGGCAGATACGCAGTATTTT,TRBJ2-3,TRBV2,-,-
CASSLEGGGFYEQYF,TGTGCCAGCAGCTTAGAGGGGGGCGGATTCTACGAGCAGTACTTC,TRBJ2-7,TRBV7-2,-,-
CASSDPGPAGELFF,TGCGCCAGCAGTGACCCCGGACCAGCCGGGGAGCTGTTTTTT,TRBJ2-2,TRBV10-2,once,-
CASTVRREETQYF,TGTGCCAGCACGGTTCGGCGGGAGGAGACCCAGTACTTC,TRBJ2-5,TRBV6-5,-,TRBD2
CASSGRGEQFF,TGCGCCAGCAGTGGGCGGGGTGAGCAGTTCTTC,TRBJ2-1,TRBV10-1,-,-
CASSLAGFNTGELFF,TGTGCCAGCAGCTTAGCGGGATTTAACACCGGGGAGCTGTTTTTT,TRBJ2-2,TRBV7-2,-,-
CASSRKGQGENIQYF,TGCGCCAGCAGCCGCAAAGGACAGGGGGAAAACATTCAGTACTTC,TRBJ2-4,TRBV5-1,once,TRBD1
CASSLTSGEPISQYF,TGCGCCAGCAGCTTGACTAGCGGGGAACCCATATCGCAGTATTTT,TRBJ2-3,TRBV5-1,-,TRBD2
CASRPQGRSGELFF,TGTGCCAGTAGGCCCCAGGGGAGGTCCGGGGAGCTGTTTTTT,TRBJ2-2,TRBV19,-,-
CASSQVATVNTEAFF,TGCGCCAGCAGCCAAGTAGCGACAGTCAACACTGAAGCTTTCTTT,TRBJ1-1,TRBV4-3,-,-
CASSPSGGTGSYEQYF,TGCGCCAGCAGCCCCTCCGGGGGGACAGGTTCCTACGAGCAGTACTTC,TRBJ2-7,TRBV5-1,-,-
CASSLWRANTEAFF,TGTGCCAGCAGCTTATGGCGGGCGAACACTGAAGCTTTCTTT,TRBJ1-1,TRBV7-2,-,-
CASSIRQTSNQPQHF,TGTGCCAGTAGTATACGACAGACTAGCAATCAGCCCCAGCATTTT,TRBJ1-5,TRBV19,-,-
CSGRGRGEQETQYF,TGCAGCGGGAGGGGCAGGGGGGAACAAGAGACCCAGTACTTC,TRBJ2-5,TRBV29-1,-,-
CASKGAANEKLFF,TGTGCCAGCAAGGGGGCTGCTAATGAAAAACTGTTTTTT,TRBJ1-4,TRBV28,-,TRBD1
CAWSAFWGGMNTEAFF,TGTGCCTGGAGCGCTTTTTGGGGGGGAATGAACACTGAAGCTTTCTTT,TRBJ1-1,TRBV30,few,-
CAWSARGAPGTGSADTQYF,TGTGCCTGGAGTGCCCGAGGAGCCCCCGGGACAGGTTCAGCAGATACGCAGTATTTT,TRBJ2-3,TRBV30,once,TRBD1